This TCR beta chain is from a study of control samples from healthy donors and cancer patients. The germline gives CDR1 SQVTM, CDR2 ANQGSEA. The length of the CDR3 is 11 residues. Method: immunoSEQ multiplex PCR; TCRdb's copy keeps in-frame clones and lacks some. Here the sample spans some 130,000 clones, roughly 90% being singletons. This sequence was found in a man younger than 35 in good health. The rearrangement uses TRBV29-1 and TRBJ1-1; D remains ambiguous. Sequenced input: blood. Here the CDR3 DNA reads TGCATCACCCCACGGTCCAGGGAAGCTTTCTTT. It yields the protein CITPRSREAFF.